This T cell receptor (beta chain) comes out of a study of cytomegalovirus exposure and HLA in healthy donors. The ends were cut back, 7 bases at V and 2 bases at J, with 9 bases in the middle. The CDR3 is made up of 12 amino acids. The V gene's germline CDR1 is MDHEN and CDR2 SYDVKM. The PCR was carried out with 60 Vbeta primers and 13 Jbeta primers. The data were produced by immunoSEQ multiplex PCR, yet TCRdb's version contains in-frame clones alone and is incomplete. The sample contains about 150,000 clones, 75% to 90% of which appear only once. General study findings and limits: It was in a later analysis that TCR association rates were seen to vary by HLA locus, highest for DRB1 and lowest for HLA-C.

This clone turned up a few times. What it binds is not known. This receptor was identified in a woman aged 18-35 years in good health and CMV-seronegative. The sequenced sample consisted of PBMCs. V gene TRBV28 combines with J gene TRBJ2-7; D perhaps matches TRBD1 (5 bases). As DNA, the CDR3 is TGTGCCAGCACCAGGGCCACCTACGAGCAGTACTTC. Translated, it gives CASTRATYEQYF. The full variable domain, rest sourced from reference TRBV28 and TRBJ2-7, is DVKVTQSSRYLVKRTGEKVFLECVQDMDHENMFWYRQDPGLGLRLIYFSYDVKMKEKGDIPEGYSVSREKKERFSLILESASTNQTSMYLCASTRATYEQYFGPGTRLTVT.